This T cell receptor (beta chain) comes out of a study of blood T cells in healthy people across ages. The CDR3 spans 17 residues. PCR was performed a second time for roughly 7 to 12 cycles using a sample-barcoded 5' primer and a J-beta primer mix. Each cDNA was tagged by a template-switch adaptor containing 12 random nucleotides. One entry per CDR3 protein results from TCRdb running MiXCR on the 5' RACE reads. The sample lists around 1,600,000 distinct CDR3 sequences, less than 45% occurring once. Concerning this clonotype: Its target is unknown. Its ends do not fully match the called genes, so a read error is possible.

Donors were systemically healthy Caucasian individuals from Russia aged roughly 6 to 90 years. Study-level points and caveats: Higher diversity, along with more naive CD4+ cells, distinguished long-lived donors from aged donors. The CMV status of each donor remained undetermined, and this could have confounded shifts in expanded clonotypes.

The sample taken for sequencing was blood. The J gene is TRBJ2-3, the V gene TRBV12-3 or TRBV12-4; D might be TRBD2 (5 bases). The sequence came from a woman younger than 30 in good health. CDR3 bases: TGTGCCAGCAGTCGCCGCCGGTTGCGGGCGACCACAGATGCGCAGTATTTT. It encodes CASSRRRLRATTDAQYF.